This TCR beta chain comes out of a study of T cell repertoires in cytomegalovirus infection. Study context: Well-studied HLA-B-restricted epitopes and recently identified HLA-C-restricted epitopes of CMV were both used in the study. The public TCR beta signatures pointed to both CMV infection and matching HLA type.

MiXCR, applied by TCRdb to the reads, yields one record per CDR3 protein. The table has roughly 800,000 distinct CDR3 sequences, under 35% seen once. The CDR3 totals 16 residues. The V end was cut by 6 bases, the J end by 0 bases, with 14 bases between. Germline values: CDR1 SGHAT, CDR2 FQNNGV. General observations from the study: Cumulative frequency (of public TCR beta family members) identified carriers of CMV plus the relevant HLA. HLA-C-restricted TCR beta clonotypes specific for CMV led the ex vivo response.

Regarding this clonotype: What it recognizes is unknown.

The V call is TRBV11-2, the J call TRBJ1-4; TRBD1 is a possible D gene (6 bases). The TCR comes from a human donor in good health (CMV status not recorded). Some clones in this sample may be carry-over from other donors' samples. The material sequenced was cultured CD8+ T cells from PBMCs, taken from culture after CMV antigen stimulation. The CDR3 DNA is TGTGCCAGCAGTCACCGGACAGTTGCAACTAATGAAAAACTGTTTTTT. Translation gives CASSHRTVATNEKLFF.